These T cell receptor beta chains were read from a single sample in a study of cytomegalovirus exposure and HLA in healthy donors. Measured with immunoSEQ multiplex PCR; TCRdb has only the in-frame clones, and not every one. The sample shows roughly 110,000 clones, and 6.8% sits with its ten largest clones. The source material was PBMCs. These receptors were collected from a man in his forties or fifties in good health and CMV-seropositive. The CDR3 runs from the conserved cysteine through the conserved F or W. A D gene is named only where the DNA matches it firmly.

v_gene	d_gene	j_gene	CDR3aa	CDR3nt
TRBV19	-	TRBJ2-7	CASSIISRDPGSIVPYEQYF	TGTGCCAGTAGTATAATATCAAGGGATCCGGGATCCATAGTCCCCTACGAGCAGTACTTC
TRBV28	-	TRBJ2-7	CASRTGGVYEQYF	TGTGCCAGTAGGACAGGAGGGGTCTACGAGCAGTACTTC
TRBV9	-	TRBJ2-3	CASSTASRSTDTQYF	TGTGCCAGCAGCACCGCTAGTAGGTCCACAGATACGCAGTATTTT
TRBV7-6	-	TRBJ2-7	CASSSSGGAGATYEQYF	TGTGCCAGCAGCTCAAGTGGGGGTGCAGGGGCCACCTACGAGCAGTACTTC
TRBV5-6	-	TRBJ2-7	CASSLSLSSYEQYF	TGTGCCAGCAGCCTATCTCTCTCTTCCTACGAGCAGTACTTC
TRBV19	TRBD2	TRBJ2-3	CAGSIAGTTDTQYF	TGTGCCGGTAGTATAGCGGGAACCACAGATACGCAGTATTTT
TRBV27	TRBD2	TRBJ2-2	CASSHTSGRAAGELFF	TGTGCCAGCAGTCACACTAGCGGGAGGGCCGCCGGGGAGCTGTTTTTT
TRBV14	TRBD1	TRBJ2-7	CASSQEGVRGLGYEQYF	TGTGCCAGCAGCCAAGAAGGTGTCAGGGGGCTGGGTTACGAGCAGTACTTC
TRBV25-1	TRBD1	TRBJ2-7	CASSEYPRGQGPYEQYF	TGTGCCAGCAGTGAATACCCCCGTGGACAGGGGCCCTACGAGCAGTACTTC
TRBV27	-	TRBJ1-1	CASSRPSRGWSEAFF	TGTGCCAGCAGTCGGCCCTCCCGGGGTTGGTCGGAAGCTTTCTTT
TRBV10-3	-	TRBJ2-2	CAISDSRQAPPGELFF	TGTGCCATCAGTGATTCGAGACAGGCCCCACCCGGGGAGCTGTTTTTT
TRBV5-6	-	TRBJ2-2	CASSLDVARSTGELFF	TGTGCCAGCAGCTTGGATGTGGCTAGGTCTACCGGGGAGCTGTTTTTT
TRBV5-1	TRBD1	TRBJ2-2	CASRNHTGGTGELFF	TGCGCCAGCAGAAACCATACAGGGGGGACCGGGGAGCTGTTTTTT
TRBV5-5	-	TRBJ2-5	CASSLLVAETQYF	TGTGCCAGCAGCTTGTTAGTCGCCGAGACCCAGTACTTC
TRBV11-2	-	TRBJ1-4	CASSLRISEKLFF	TGTGCCAGCAGCCTTCGAATCAGTGAAAAACTGTTTTTT
TRBV15	-	TRBJ1-1	CATSRAPTSEAFF	TGTGCCACCAGCAGAGCTCCGACATCTGAAGCTTTCTTT
TRBV27	-	TRBJ2-5	CASSFGGRQETQYF	TGTGCCAGCAGTTTTGGGGGCCGGCAAGAGACCCAGTACTTC
TRBV4-1	TRBD1	TRBJ2-5	CASSQEDRAVETQHF	TGCGCCAGCAGCCAGGAGGACAGGGCGGTAGAGACCCAGCACTTC
TRBV6-1	TRBD2	TRBJ2-1	CASRTGTSGVWEQFF	TGTGCCAGCAGGACCGGGACTAGCGGGGTATGGGAGCAGTTCTTC
TRBV14	-	TRBJ1-6	CASSQVRQNNSPLHF	TGTGCCAGCAGCCAAGTACGCCAGAATAATTCACCCCTCCACTTT
TRBV6-1	TRBD2	TRBJ2-7	CASSERLAGVYEQYF	TGTGCCAGCAGTGAAAGGCTAGCGGGAGTTTACGAGCAGTACTTC
TRBV11-3	TRBD2	TRBJ2-5	CASSLMGGSGQETQYF	TGTGCCAGCAGCTTAATGGGCGGGAGTGGGCAAGAGACCCAGTACTTC
TRBV27	TRBD2	TRBJ2-2	CASSSSTSGRFGELFF	TGTGCCAGCAGTTCTTCTACTAGCGGGAGGTTCGGGGAGCTGTTTTTT
TRBV19	-	TRBJ1-3	CASKDSLNTIYF	TGTGCCAGCAAGGACAGCTTAAACACCATATATTTT
TRBV5-4	-	TRBJ2-7	CASSFPQTGEQYF	TGTGCCAGCAGCTTCCCTCAGACGGGCGAGCAGTACTTC
TRBV7-6	TRBD1	TRBJ1-3	CASSLGTAHSGNTIYF	TGTGCCAGCAGCCTAGGGACAGCTCACTCTGGAAACACCATATATTTT
TRBV28	-	TRBJ2-2	CASTERNTGELFF	TGTGCCAGCACAGAGCGGAACACCGGGGAGCTGTTTTTT
TRBV5-1	TRBD1	TRBJ2-7	CASSSGQAYQQYF	TGCGCCAGCAGCTCGGGACAGGCTTACCAGCAGTACTTC
TRBV5-5	TRBD1	TRBJ1-2	CASSLNRGYGYTF	TGTGCCAGCAGCTTGAACAGGGGCTATGGCTACACCTTC
TRBV13	-	TRBJ1-3	CASSFLDRFSGNTIYF	TGTGCCAGCAGCTTCCTTGACAGGTTCTCTGGAAACACCATATATTTT
TRBV27	TRBD2	TRBJ2-5	CASSSGLAGGETQYF	TGTGCCAGCAGTTCGGGACTAGCGGGAGGAGAGACCCAGTACTTC
TRBV7-6	TRBD2	TRBJ2-7	CASSHTSGPSYEQYF	TGTGCCAGCAGCCACACTAGCGGGCCCTCCTACGAGCAGTACTTC
TRBV27	TRBD2	TRBJ2-7	CASSLWYAGDFSYEQYF	TGTGCCAGCAGTTTATGGTACGCGGGAGATTTTAGCTACGAGCAGTACTTC
TRBV5-8	-	TRBJ2-6	CASSPGQPGANVLTF	TGTGCCAGCAGCCCAGGACAGCCTGGGGCCAACGTCCTGACTTTC
TRBV30	TRBD2	TRBJ2-7	CAWSVNSGSNEQYF	TGTGCCTGGAGTGTAAATAGCGGGAGTAACGAGCAGTACTTC
TRBV6-5	-	TRBJ1-1	CASKMGHWNTKAFF	TGTGCCAGCAAAATGGGACATTGGAACACTAAAGCTTTCTTT
TRBV30	-	TRBJ1-5	CAWSPTFRPPDSLNQPQHF	TGTGCCTGGAGTCCTACTTTCAGACCCCCGGACAGCTTAAATCAGCCCCAGCATTTT
TRBV11-2	-	TRBJ2-7	CASSLGSGRLNHEQYF	TGTGCCAGCAGCTTAGGGTCTGGCCGCTTGAACCACGAGCAGTACTTC
TRBV19	TRBD2	TRBJ2-3	CASRLAGDTQYF	TGTGCCAGTAGGCTAGCGGGAGATACGCAGTATTTT
TRBV5-1	-	TRBJ2-3	CASSLGGRGTDTQYF	TGCGCCAGCAGCTTGGGGGGGCGAGGGACAGATACGCAGTATTTT
TRBV5-1	TRBD2	TRBJ2-5	CANSLAGGPQETQYF	TGCGCCAACTCACTAGCGGGAGGGCCCCAAGAGACCCAGTACTTC
TRBV6-6	-	TRBJ2-2	CASSYPGQANTGELFF	TGTGCCAGCAGTTACCCGGGACAAGCTAACACCGGGGAGCTGTTTTTT
TRBV29-1	-	TRBJ2-7	CSVEDGSSYEQYF	TGCAGCGTTGAAGATGGGTCTAGCTACGAGCAGTACTTC
TRBV7-6	-	TRBJ1-4	CASSLDGTNKGKLFF	TGTGCCAGCAGCTTAGATGGGACAAACAAGGGAAAACTGTTTTTT
TRBV19	TRBD1	TRBJ2-2	CASSPWTGPGELFF	TGTGCCAGTAGTCCCTGGACAGGCCCCGGGGAGCTGTTTTTT
TRBV18	-	TRBJ1-5	CASSPTGRVDSNQPQHF	TGTGCCAGCTCTCCCACGGGGAGGGTTGATAGCAATCAGCCCCAGCATTTT
TRBV5-8	TRBD2	TRBJ2-2	CASSPGLVFGELFF	TGTGCCAGCAGCCCGGGACTAGTTTTCGGGGAGCTGTTTTTT
TRBV5-1	TRBD1	TRBJ2-3	CASISGQGLLSTDTQYF	TGCGCCAGCATCTCGGGACAGGGTTTACTGTCGACAGATACGCAGTATTTT
TRBV4-1	-	TRBJ2-1	CASSQDSSTAHGGLDEQFF	TGCGCCAGCAGCCAAGATTCCAGTACGGCACACGGGGGTTTAGATGAGCAGTTCTTC
TRBV6-4	-	TRBJ2-2	CASSELTGTGELFF	TGTGCCAGCAGTGAATTGACGGGAACCGGGGAGCTGTTTTTT
TRBV19	-	TRBJ2-7	CASSRDTLYEQYF	TGTGCCAGTAGCCGGGACACTCTGTACGAGCAGTACTTC